This T cell receptor (beta chain) was recorded in a study of T cells expressing NK-cell markers. Study context: One of the eight sequenced donors was seronegative, whereas the other seven were HCMV-seropositive.

TCR beta cDNA was made by 5'RACE template switching with UMIs. For each CDR3 protein, TCRdb gives one entry from its re-call of the 5' RACE reads, without DNA. The specimen's table records 200,000 to 300,000 distinct CDR3 sequences. This TCR derives from a woman between 18 and 70 years old in good health. The sample taken for sequencing was blood T cells: a sorted CD56 or NKG2C T cell subset, CD4+ or CD8+ T cells, or bulk PBMC T cells (not recorded which).

CDR3 protein: CAISERQGYNEQFF. This chain uses TRBV10-3 with TRBJ2-1; there is no DNA to check the TCRdb D call of TRBD1. CDR3 length: 14 amino acids. The germline gives CDR1 ENHRY, CDR2 SYGVKD.